This passage covers 16 T cell receptor beta chains from one sample sequenced in a study of blood T cell repertoires in COVID-19 (dated by TCRdb to 2018 to 2021). The library was obtained by the immunoSEQ multiplex PCR assay. TCRdb carries this immuneACCESS record with in-frame sequences only. Its versions omit some clonotypes, under half of them owing to an unresolved V gene in the studies checked, with the rest unexplained. The sample records 350,000 or so clones, approximately 92% of which are singletons. The ten largest clones capture around a sixth of the sample. Source material: PBMCs or T cells enriched from blood (not recorded which). The receptors here all came from a woman aged 30 to 39 who had recovered from COVID-19.

The V gene is TRBV12-3 or TRBV12-4, the J gene TRBJ2-7; TRBD1 is a possible D gene (5 bases). CDR3 size: 12 residues. The germline V and J ends were trimmed by 6 bases and 2 bases, with 8 bases remaining between them. The CDR3 DNA sequence: TGTGCCAGCAGCCAAGGGGCCTACGAGCAGTACTTC. The encoded protein is CASSQGAYEQYF.

The chain employs TRBV3-1 (or the pseudogene TRBV3-2) and TRBJ2-3; possibly TRBD2 for D (5 bases). This CDR3 has 15 amino acids. V gave up 6 bases and J gave up 3 bases, with 16 bases separating them. CDR1 is LGHDT and CDR2 is YNNKEL in the germline V gene (reference sequence). The chain's CDR3 is CASSVDWARTDTQYF. CDR3 coding DNA: TGTGCCAGCAGTGTGGACTGGGCCAGGACAGATACGCAGTATTTT.

This clone has more than one count but fewer than ten. The V call is TRBV7-8, the J call TRBJ2-7; possibly TRBD2 for D (5 bases). The V end was cut by 1 base, the J end by 3 bases, with 10 bases between. CDR3 length: 14 amino acids. Per the germline V gene, CDR1 is SGHVS and CDR2 is FQNEAQ. The CDR3 DNA is TGTGCCAGCAGCTTAGTAGCGAACGACTACGAGCAGTACTTC. Protein: CASSLVANDYEQYF.

The genes are TRBV27 and TRBJ1-5; no reliable D call. Trimming took 7 bases from V and 3 from J, leaving 16 bases between them. This CDR3 comprises 15 residues. CDR1 MNHEY and CDR2 SMNVEV come from the germline V gene (reference sequence). CDR3: CASTPGAAINQPQHF. The CDR3 DNA is TGTGCCAGCACCCCCGGCGCAGCGATCAATCAGCCCCAGCATTTT.

This chain connects TRBV27 to TRBJ2-7, with D possibly matching TRBD2 (6 bases). V was shortened by 3 bases and J by 1 base, with 10 bases between the two germline ends. The CDR3 extends over 14 amino acids. Germline V gene sequence: CDR1 MNHEY, CDR2 SMNVEV (reference sequence). The CDR3 sequence is CASSLRGRSYEQYF. The CDR3 coding sequence is TGTGCCAGCAGTTTGCGGGGCCGGTCCTACGAGCAGTACTTC.

In DNA form, the CDR3 reads TGTGCCAGCAGCTTAGGACAGCGCAAGCCCCAGCATTTT. Protein product: CASSLGQRKPQHF. The V call is TRBV7-2, the J call TRBJ1-5; TRBD1 might be the D (5 bases). Between the trimmed V and J ends, which lost 1 base and 8 bases, there was a span of 9 bases. The CDR3 runs 13 residues. Per the germline V gene, CDR1 is SGHTA and CDR2 is FQGNSA.

J is TRBJ1-2 and V is TRBV29-1; D perhaps matches TRBD1 (5 bases). Germline CDR1 and CDR2: SQVTM and ANQGSEA. The CDR3 spans 12 residues. V gave up 4 bases and J gave up 6 bases, with 12 bases separating them. The CDR3, as DNA: TGCAGCGTTGCGTTCAGGGCGGATGGCTACACCTTC. Translation gives CSVAFRADGYTF.

V usage is TRBV4-1 and J usage is TRBJ2-7, with 11 bases that match TRBD2. Unmatched junction bases numbered 13, after V lost 3 bases and J lost 0 bases. The germline V gene has CDR1 MGHRA and CDR2 YSYEKL. The length of the CDR3 is 19 residues. CDR3 nucleotide sequence: TGCGCCAGCAGCCACCCTAAAGGCGGGACTAGCGGAAGCTCCTACGAGCAGTACTTC. It specifies CASSHPKGGTSGSSYEQYF.

The chain couples TRBV28 to TRBJ2-6; 8 positions match TRBD2. The J segment lost 2 bases and the V segment lost 5 bases, leaving 2 bases of the junction unmatched. Germline-derived CDR1 and CDR2 are MDHEN and SYDVKM. The length of the CDR3 is 15 residues. CDR3 loop: CASSPGGAGANVLTF. CDR3 nucleotide sequence: TGTGCCAGCAGTCCGGGGGGGGCTGGGGCCAACGTCCTGACTTTC. Full variable domain (rest looked up from reference TRBV28 and TRBJ2-6): DVKVTQSSRYLVKRTGEKVFLECVQDMDHENMFWYRQDPGLGLRLIYFSYDVKMKEKGDIPEGYSVSREKKERFSLILESASTNQTSMYLCASSPGGAGANVLTFGAGSRLTVL.

V and J are TRBV5-4 and TRBJ2-2, with 8 bases matching TRBD1. Germline V gene sequence: CDR1 SGHNT, CDR2 YYREEE (reference sequence). The CDR3 is made up of 16 amino acids. The V gene end was trimmed by 1 base and the J gene end by 4 bases; junction bases not matched to a gene: 6. CDR3 coding DNA: TGTGCCAGCAGCTTGCCAGGGGGCGTTGGCACCGGGGAGCTGTTTTTT. It translates to CASSLPGGVGTGELFF.

The chain combines TRBV12-5 with TRBJ1-2; 12 nucleotides match TRBD1. Looked up from germline, CDR1 is LGHNT and CDR2 is FRNRAP. The junction had 9 bases not matched to a gene; V was cut back by 8 bases and J by 8 bases. The length of the CDR3 is 14 residues. CDR3 coding DNA: TGTGCTAGTAGCCCGGGACAGGGGGCTGAAGGCTACACCTTC. This encodes CASSPGQGAEGYTF.

This chain uses TRBV7-2 with TRBJ1-6, with 7 positions matching TRBD1. Germline values: CDR1 SGHTA, CDR2 FQGNSA. The CDR3 runs to 13 residues. V lost 3 bases, J lost 10 bases, and 3 bases stayed unmatched. DNA for the CDR3: TGTGCCAGCAGCTTGGACAGGCAGTCACCCCTCCACTTT. Encoded protein: CASSLDRQSPLHF.

The chain couples TRBV11-3 to TRBJ2-7; 8 positions match TRBD2. The germline gives CDR1 SGHNT, CDR2 YENEEA. V shed 5 bases and J 3 bases; nucleotides not matched to a gene: 6. The CDR3 runs 14 residues. The CDR3 nucleotides read TGTGCCAGCAGCCTCCACGGGGGGGGCTACGAGCAGTACTTC. It codes for CASSLHGGGYEQYF.

The gene calls are TRBV7-8 and TRBJ1-4; no firm D call. Trimming removed 3 bases from V and 6 bases from J, with 11 bases in between. This CDR3 has 14 amino acids. CDR1 and CDR2 (germline): SGHVS, FQNEAQ. CDR3 amino acids: CASSFFEPDEKLFF. In DNA form, the CDR3 reads TGTGCCAGCAGCTTCTTCGAACCGGATGAAAAACTGTTTTTT.

This clone was seen just once. This chain's CDR3 is CASSDSQGALTGELFF. DNA of the CDR3: TGTGCCAGCAGTGATTCTCAGGGTGCCCTTACCGGGGAGCTGTTTTTT. The chain recombines TRBV25-1 with TRBJ2-2; TRBD1 is a possible D gene (5 bases). V shed 3 bases and J shed 5 bases, with 16 bases lying between them. CDR3 size: 16 residues. The germline gives CDR1 MGHDK, CDR2 SYGVNS.

This sequence joins TRBV15 and TRBJ2-7; 9 bases line up with TRBD1. The CDR3 length is 14 residues. Unmatched junction bases numbered 10, after V lost 7 bases and J lost 6 bases. Looked up from germline, CDR1 is LNHNV and CDR2 is YYDKDF (reference sequence). The CDR3 reads CATKQGATAGEQYF. The CDR3 nucleotides read TGTGCCACCAAACAGGGGGCAACCGCCGGCGAGCAGTACTTC.